This entry describes one T cell receptor (beta chain). With 2 bases removed from V and 6 bases from J, the gap between germline ends came to 8 bases. The CDR3 is made up of 12 amino acids. Germline V CDR1 and CDR2: SGHVS, FNYEAQ. This entry comes from a study of blood T cell repertoires in COVID-19. In the study overall: COVID-19 samples, acute and convalescent, were from the United States, Italy and Spain. Sources were T cells, B-cell-depleted T cells, or PBMCs; the material itself was cDNA or gDNA.

The authors' processing: Amplification from reference gene primers served as the basis for estimated nucleated cell counts. TCRdb's table, derived via immunoSEQ multiplex PCR, lists solely in-frame clones and lacks some. V, J and clone size are taken as reported in that table, and D and trimming were inferred from the DNA itself. This table holds about 36,000 clones, roughly 80% found once. The sample taken for sequencing was peripheral blood. This sequence was found in a human donor in a cohort sampled during active COVID-19. V is TRBV7-6 and J is TRBJ2-7, with D perhaps TRBD1 (5 bases). CDR3 coding DNA: TGTGCCAGCAGCTTACAAAGGGGCGAGCAGTACTTC. Translation: CASSLQRGEQYF.